A selection of T cell receptor beta chains follows, all from one sample in a study of blood T cell repertoires in COVID-19. Using immunoSEQ multiplex PCR, the repertoire was profiled, and TCRdb retains in-frame clones only, with some absent. This table has a few hundred thousand clones, 80% to 90% appearing once. Sequenced material: peripheral blood. These receptors all come from a woman aged 25 to 39 with COVID-19, enrolled during active disease. The CDR3 runs from the conserved cysteine through the conserved F or W. A D gene is named only where the DNA matches it firmly. A row's size may be missing; if present it is once, few, many or a size class.

V: TRBV4-3; D: TRBD2; J: TRBJ2-7; length: 17; size: .; CDR3: CASSQGYRLAGTYEQYF; DNA: TGCGCCAGCAGCCAAGGCTATCGTCTAGCGGGTACCTACGAGCAGTACTTC
V: TRBV11-2; D: TRBD1; J: TRBJ1-2; length: 14; size: few; CDR3: CASSSPDREYGYTF; DNA: TGTGCCAGCAGCTCTCCGGACAGGGAGTATGGCTACACCTTC
V: TRBV5-1; D: .; J: TRBJ2-2; length: 15; size: .; CDR3: CASSLGHRNTGELFF; DNA: TGCGCCAGCAGCTTGGGACACCGGAACACCGGGGAGCTGTTTTTT
V: TRBV30; D: TRBD1; J: TRBJ2-7; length: 13; size: .; CDR3: CAGQGNPSYEQYF; DNA: TGTGCCGGACAGGGAAATCCTAGCTACGAGCAGTACTTC
V: TRBV2; D: .; J: TRBJ2-1; length: 15; size: .; CDR3: CASSARGASYNEQFF; DNA: TGTGCCAGCAGTGCTCGCGGGGCTTCCTACAATGAGCAGTTCTTC
V: TRBV6-6; D: .; J: TRBJ2-3; length: 12; size: .; CDR3: CASSVQVDTQYF; DNA: TGTGCCAGCAGTGTACAGGTTGATACGCAGTATTTT
V: TRBV19; D: .; J: TRBJ2-1; length: 16; size: .; CDR3: CASSFRPRVSYNEQFF; DNA: TGTGCCAGTAGTTTCCGCCCGCGGGTATCCTACAATGAGCAGTTCTTC
V: TRBV13; D: .; J: TRBJ2-3; length: 13; size: .; CDR3: CASSDRGTDTQYF; DNA: TGTGCCAGCAGCGACCGGGGCACAGATACGCAGTATTTT
V: TRBV5-1; D: .; J: TRBJ1-1; length: 14; size: .; CDR3: CASSSPGLGTEAFF; DNA: TGCGCCAGCAGCTCCCCAGGGTTGGGCACTGAAGCTTTCTTT
V: TRBV5-4; D: .; J: TRBJ2-3; length: 14; size: .; CDR3: CASSLGTGPDTQYF; DNA: TGTGCCAGCAGCCTGGGGACTGGGCCGGATACGCAGTATTTT
V: TRBV4-2; D: TRBD1; J: TRBJ2-3; length: 18; size: many; CDR3: CASSQDVDRPTSTDTQYF; DNA: TGTGCCAGCAGCCAAGATGTGGACAGGCCCACTAGCACAGATACGCAGTATTTT
V: TRBV18; D: .; J: TRBJ2-2; length: 15; size: .; CDR3: CASSPITGNTGELFF; DNA: TGTGCCAGCTCACCAATAACAGGGAATACCGGGGAGCTGTTTTTT
V: TRBV2; D: .; J: TRBJ2-2; length: 15; size: .; CDR3: CASGSSGLNTGELFF; DNA: TGTGCCAGCGGATCCTCGGGACTTAACACCGGGGAGCTGTTTTTT
V: TRBV29-1; D: .; J: TRBJ2-3; length: 11; size: .; CDR3: CSVLTGNTQYF; DNA: TGCAGCGTTCTGACGGGGAATACGCAGTATTTT
V: TRBV7-9; D: .; J: TRBJ2-1; length: 13; size: .; CDR3: CASSFMTGNEQFF; DNA: TGTGCCAGCAGCTTCATGACAGGCAATGAGCAGTTCTTC
V: TRBV19; D: .; J: TRBJ1-1; length: 13; size: .; CDR3: CASSIGGATEAFF; DNA: TGTGCCAGTAGTATAGGAGGCGCCACTGAAGCTTTCTTT
V: TRBV6-6; D: TRBD2; J: TRBJ2-1; length: 16; size: once; CDR3: CASRQTSGLSYNEQFF; DNA: TGTGCCAGCAGACAAACTAGCGGGCTTTCCTACAATGAGCAGTTCTTC
V: TRBV12-3/TRBV12-4; D: .; J: TRBJ1-2; length: 13; size: .; CDR3: CASSRDYGYGYTF; DNA: TGTGCCAGCAGCAGGGACTACGGTTATGGCTACACCTTC
V: TRBV28; D: TRBD1; J: TRBJ1-2; length: 11; size: .; CDR3: CASSYRGGYTF; DNA: TGTGCCAGCAGTTACAGGGGTGGCTACACCTTC
V: TRBV20-1; D: .; J: TRBJ1-4; length: 11; size: .; CDR3: CSARDGEKLFF; DNA: TGCAGTGCTAGAGATGGCGAAAAACTGTTTTTT
V: TRBV4-1; D: .; J: TRBJ2-4; length: 15; size: .; CDR3: CASSQVGRAKNIQYF; DNA: TGCGCCAGCAGCCAAGTGGGCAGGGCCAAAAACATTCAGTACTTC
V: TRBV3-1/TRBV3-2; D: .; J: TRBJ2-7; length: 14; size: .; CDR3: CASSQLATRGRQYF; DNA: TGTGCCAGCAGCCAACTAGCGACCCGGGGGAGGCAGTACTTC
V: TRBV30; D: .; J: TRBJ1-2; length: 12; size: .; CDR3: CAWSGIRYGYTF; DNA: TGTGCCTGGTCAGGGATTAGGTATGGCTACACCTTC
V: TRBV20-1; D: .; J: TRBJ1-1; length: 11; size: .; CDR3: CSASSGSKAFF; DNA: TGCAGTGCTAGCTCAGGGTCGAAAGCTTTCTTT
V: TRBV28; D: .; J: TRBJ2-3; length: 14; size: .; CDR3: CASSLGARADTQYF; DNA: TGTGCCAGCAGTTTAGGGGCTAGGGCAGATACGCAGTATTTT
V: TRBV5-6; D: .; J: TRBJ2-3; length: 17; size: .; CDR3: CASSLGLGLPTGDTQYF; DNA: TGTGCCAGCAGCCTGGGTCTTGGACTTCCTACGGGAGATACGCAGTATTTT
V: TRBV4-3; D: .; J: TRBJ1-1; length: 14; size: few; CDR3: CASSQGPRGTEAFF; DNA: TGCGCCAGCAGCCAAGGGCCCCGCGGGACTGAAGCTTTCTTT
V: TRBV7-9; D: TRBD1; J: TRBJ2-5; length: 14; size: .; CDR3: CASSRTGTQETQYF; DNA: TGTGCCAGCAGCCGGACAGGCACTCAAGAGACCCAGTACTTC
V: TRBV7-9; D: .; J: TRBJ2-2; length: 17; size: .; CDR3: CASSLGTERGNTGELFF; DNA: TGTGCCAGCAGCTTAGGAACCGAGAGAGGAAACACCGGGGAGCTGTTTTTT
V: TRBV6-5; D: TRBD1; J: TRBJ2-5; length: 14; size: once; CDR3: CASSPRQGGETQYF; DNA: TGTGCCAGCAGTCCCAGACAGGGGGGAGAGACCCAGTACTTC
V: TRBV21-1; D: .; J: TRBJ1-6; length: 18; size: few; CDR3: CASSKGTGHSSYNSPLHF; DNA: TGTGCCAGCAGCAAGGGAACAGGTCATAGCTCCTATAATTCACCCCTCCACTTT
V: TRBV7-2; D: .; J: TRBJ1-2; length: 14; size: .; CDR3: CASSLAAGNYGYTF; DNA: TGTGCCAGCAGCTTAGCTGCCGGGAACTATGGCTACACCTTC
V: TRBV6-5; D: TRBD1; J: TRBJ2-1; length: 15; size: few; CDR3: CASILDRRSYNEQFF; DNA: TGTGCCAGCATCCTGGACAGGCGGTCCTACAATGAGCAGTTCTTC
V: TRBV7-8; D: .; J: TRBJ2-7; length: 13; size: .; CDR3: CASSLGGVYEQYF; DNA: TGTGCCAGCAGCTTAGGGGGAGTCTACGAGCAGTACTTC
V: TRBV13; D: .; J: TRBJ1-4; length: 15; size: .; CDR3: CASSSTVSLNEKLFF; DNA: TGTGCCAGCAGCTCGACAGTAAGCCTGAATGAAAAACTGTTTTTT
V: TRBV7-9; D: TRBD2; J: TRBJ2-1; length: 18; size: .; CDR3: CASSLEVLTGGPDNEQFF; DNA: TGTGCCAGCAGCTTAGAGGTCTTGACGGGAGGGCCAGACAATGAGCAGTTCTTC
V: TRBV18; D: .; J: TRBJ1-2; length: 13; size: .; CDR3: CASSPIRDYGYTF; DNA: TGTGCCAGCTCACCAATCAGGGACTATGGCTACACCTTC
V: TRBV25-1; D: .; J: TRBJ2-1; length: 12; size: .; CDR3: CASSDQVLEQFF; DNA: TGTGCCAGCAGTGACCAGGTCCTTGAGCAGTTCTTC
V: TRBV13; D: .; J: TRBJ1-6; length: 15; size: .; CDR3: CASSLASSYNSPLHF; DNA: TGTGCCAGCAGCTTAGCATCCTCCTATAATTCACCCCTCCACTTT
V: TRBV11-2; D: TRBD2; J: TRBJ2-1; length: 15; size: .; CDR3: CASSLAGGSYNEQFF; DNA: TGTGCCAGCAGCCTCGCGGGGGGGTCCTACAATGAGCAGTTCTTC
V: TRBV4-1; D: TRBD1; J: TRBJ1-2; length: 13; size: many; CDR3: CASRGDRDGGYTF; DNA: TGCGCCAGCAGGGGGGACAGGGACGGTGGCTACACCTTC
V: TRBV11-2; D: TRBD2; J: TRBJ2-3; length: 16; size: .; CDR3: CASSPPGTSGGLLQYF; DNA: TGTGCCAGCAGCCCCCCCGGGACTAGCGGGGGGCTTCTACAGTATTTT
V: TRBV5-1; D: TRBD2; J: TRBJ2-7; length: 15; size: .; CDR3: CASSPGLAGVSEQYF; DNA: TGCGCCAGCAGCCCCGGACTAGCGGGAGTGAGTGAGCAGTACTTC
V: TRBV12-3/TRBV12-4; D: .; J: TRBJ2-7; length: 13; size: many; CDR3: CASTSSANYEQYF; DNA: TGTGCCAGCACCTCTAGCGCTAACTACGAGCAGTACTTC
V: TRBV15; D: .; J: TRBJ2-3; length: 16; size: .; CDR3: CATSRRFSGGTDTQYF; DNA: TGTGCCACCAGCAGACGTTTTTCCGGGGGCACAGATACGCAGTATTTT
V: TRBV7-2; D: .; J: TRBJ1-1; length: 14; size: .; CDR3: CASSLEWRSTEAFF; DNA: TGTGCCAGCAGCTTAGAATGGAGGAGCACTGAAGCTTTCTTT
V: TRBV28; D: .; J: TRBJ2-2; length: 13; size: .; CDR3: CASRASGTGELFF; DNA: TGTGCCAGCAGAGCAAGCGGGACCGGGGAGCTGTTTTTT
V: TRBV7-2; D: .; J: TRBJ1-5; length: 14; size: .; CDR3: CASSLDGAGQPQHF; DNA: TGTGCCAGCAGCTTAGACGGGGCGGGGCAGCCCCAGCATTTT
V: TRBV5-1; D: TRBD2; J: TRBJ2-1; length: 16; size: .; CDR3: CASSHLLAGGYNEQFF; DNA: TGCGCCAGCAGCCACCTGCTAGCGGGAGGGTACAATGAGCAGTTCTTC
V: TRBV10-2; D: .; J: TRBJ2-3; length: 13; size: .; CDR3: CASSEFLTDTQYF; DNA: TGCGCCAGCAGTGAGTTTCTTACAGATACGCAGTATTTT